Described below is a single T cell receptor beta chain sequence and its context. The antigen is undetermined. The CDR3 consists of 12 residues. V was trimmed by 8 bases and J by 1 base, leaving 11 bases between them. Germline-derived CDR1 and CDR2 are SQVTM and ANQGSEA. Time point of the sample: persistent/refractory GD, antithyroid drugs over 5 years with positive TRAb. Making the TCR library involved RNA that had been extracted from PBMCs. The sample belongs to a study of regulatory T cells in long-lasting Graves disease. At the level of the study: The definition of persistent Graves' disease was over 5 years of antithyroid drugs with positive TSH receptor antibodies. General observations from the study: Persistent disease was associated with favored TRBV28 usage and with favored use of TRBJ1-2 and TRBJ2-5. Persistent patients had a count of shared public clonotypes (around 2,700) that exceeded that of new patients (about 970). Thyroid tissue went unexamined; only peripheral blood was analyzed.

TCR beta libraries were built with iRepertoire HTBI primers and Arm-PCR of CDR3 regions. Using its own MiXCR run on the multiplex PCR reads, TCRdb lists one record per CDR3 protein. Among under 450,000 distinct CDR3 sequences listed, about 25% were seen once. The sample in question was peripheral blood mononuclear cells (PBMCs), obtained when the disease was refractory, from a patient treated with antithyroid drugs. This clonotype was sampled from a female donor with Graves disease. The V call is TRBV29-1, the J call TRBJ1-2; D call uncertain. This CDR3 reads CSSRTLNYGYTF. DNA of the CDR3: TGCAGCTCGAGGACCCTTAACTATGGCTACACCTTC.